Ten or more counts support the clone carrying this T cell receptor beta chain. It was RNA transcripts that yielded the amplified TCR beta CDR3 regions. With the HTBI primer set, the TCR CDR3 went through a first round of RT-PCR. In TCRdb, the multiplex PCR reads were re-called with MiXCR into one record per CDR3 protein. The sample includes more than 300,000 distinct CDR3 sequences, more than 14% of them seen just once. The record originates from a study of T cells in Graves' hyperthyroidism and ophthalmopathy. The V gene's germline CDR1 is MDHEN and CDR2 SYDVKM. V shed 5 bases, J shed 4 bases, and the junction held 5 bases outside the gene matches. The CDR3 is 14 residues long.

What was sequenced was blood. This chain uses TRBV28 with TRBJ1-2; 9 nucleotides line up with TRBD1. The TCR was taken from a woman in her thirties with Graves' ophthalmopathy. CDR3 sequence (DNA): TGTGCCAGCAGTGCAGGGACAGGGTCCTATGGCTACACCTTC. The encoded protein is CASSAGTGSYGYTF.